A selection of T cell receptor beta chains follows, all from one sample in a study of cytomegalovirus exposure and HLA in healthy donors. Measured with immunoSEQ multiplex PCR; TCRdb has only the in-frame clones, and not every one. The sample has about 190,000 clones, about 83% seen once. The sequenced sample was PBMCs. The origin of the receptors is a woman in her twenties or thirties in good health and CMV-seropositive. Each CDR3 is given with its conserved first and last residue. Each record gives: J gene, V gene, clone size, D gene, CDR3 DNA, CDR3 protein. A D gene is named only where the DNA matches it firmly. The size of a clone is reported for some rows only, either as once, few or many, or as a class for expanded clones.

j_call: TRBJ2-7; v_call: TRBV9; clone_size: NA; d_call: NA; cdr3_nt: TGTGCCAGCAGCCCTCGAGGACAGAACTTCTACGAGCAGTACTTC; cdr3_aa: CASSPRGQNFYEQYF
j_call: TRBJ2-7; v_call: TRBV11-2; clone_size: NA; d_call: NA; cdr3_nt: TGTGCCAGCAGCTTAGATATCCTGCTAGTCGAGCAGTACTTC; cdr3_aa: CASSLDILLVEQYF
j_call: TRBJ2-2; v_call: TRBV5-1; clone_size: NA; d_call: NA; cdr3_nt: TGCGCCAGCAGCTTGTTGGGAGAAATATACACCGGGGAGCTGTTTTTT; cdr3_aa: CASSLLGEIYTGELFF
j_call: TRBJ2-4; v_call: TRBV7-9; clone_size: NA; d_call: TRBD2; cdr3_nt: TGTGCCAGCAGCTTAGGGCCGGGAGGAGGTGGAAACATTCAGTACTTC; cdr3_aa: CASSLGPGGGGNIQYF
j_call: TRBJ2-7; v_call: TRBV11-2; clone_size: NA; d_call: NA; cdr3_nt: TGTGCCAGCAGCTTAGAGGTGGCAGGGGTTTACGAGCAGTACTTC; cdr3_aa: CASSLEVAGVYEQYF
j_call: TRBJ2-7; v_call: TRBV5-6; clone_size: NA; d_call: NA; cdr3_nt: TGTGCCAGCAGCTTGAGACAGACCTACGAGCAGTACTTC; cdr3_aa: CASSLRQTYEQYF
j_call: TRBJ1-4; v_call: TRBV25-1; clone_size: NA; d_call: NA; cdr3_nt: TGTGCCAGCAGTATCGCTAATGAAAAACTGTTTTTT; cdr3_aa: CASSIANEKLFF
j_call: TRBJ1-1; v_call: TRBV27; clone_size: NA; d_call: NA; cdr3_nt: TGTGCCAGCAGTTTATCGCGGGGCATCGGCGCTGAAGCTTTCTTT; cdr3_aa: CASSLSRGIGAEAFF
j_call: TRBJ2-7; v_call: TRBV18; clone_size: NA; d_call: NA; cdr3_nt: TGTGCCAGCTCACTTAAGACAGACGCTGCTGACGAGCAGTACTTC; cdr3_aa: CASSLKTDAADEQYF
j_call: TRBJ2-2; v_call: TRBV7-6; clone_size: NA; d_call: NA; cdr3_nt: TGTGCCAGCAGCTTTATTTCACTCTTCAATCCCGGGGAGCTGTTTTTT; cdr3_aa: CASSFISLFNPGELFF
j_call: TRBJ1-1; v_call: TRBV7-9; clone_size: few; d_call: NA; cdr3_nt: TGTGCCAGCAGCTTACCGGTGAACACTGAAGCTTTCTTT; cdr3_aa: CASSLPVNTEAFF
j_call: TRBJ2-7; v_call: TRBV13; clone_size: NA; d_call: TRBD2; cdr3_nt: TGTGCCAGCAGCTTTCCAGCGGGGGGTAACGAGCAGTACTTC; cdr3_aa: CASSFPAGGNEQYF
j_call: TRBJ1-2; v_call: TRBV4-3; clone_size: few; d_call: NA; cdr3_nt: TGCGCCAGCAGCTTTCAGGTGTTACACTATGGCTACACCTTC; cdr3_aa: CASSFQVLHYGYTF
j_call: TRBJ1-2; v_call: TRBV27; clone_size: NA; d_call: NA; cdr3_nt: TGTGCCAGCAGTTATGGCTCGGCAAGGGGCTATGGCTACACCTTC; cdr3_aa: CASSYGSARGYGYTF
j_call: TRBJ2-7; v_call: TRBV6-5; clone_size: NA; d_call: NA; cdr3_nt: TGTGCCAGCAGCCCTGACTTGTACGAGCAGTACTTC; cdr3_aa: CASSPDLYEQYF
j_call: TRBJ2-2; v_call: TRBV4-3; clone_size: NA; d_call: NA; cdr3_nt: TGCGCCAGCAGCCGAGAGGGACTCGCGACCGGGGAGCTGTTTTTT; cdr3_aa: CASSREGLATGELFF
j_call: TRBJ1-5; v_call: TRBV2; clone_size: few; d_call: NA; cdr3_nt: TGTGCCAGCAGCCAAGTCGTTGGCAGCAATCAGCCCCAGCATTTT; cdr3_aa: CASSQVVGSNQPQHF
j_call: TRBJ1-2; v_call: TRBV19; clone_size: NA; d_call: TRBD1; cdr3_nt: TGTGCCAGTAGTCACCGGGACAGCCCGAGCTACACCTTC; cdr3_aa: CASSHRDSPSYTF
j_call: TRBJ2-2; v_call: TRBV6-4; clone_size: NA; d_call: NA; cdr3_nt: TGTGCCAGCAGTGCCCATATGAGCACCGGGGAGCTGTTTTTT; cdr3_aa: CASSAHMSTGELFF
j_call: TRBJ1-1; v_call: TRBV28; clone_size: NA; d_call: NA; cdr3_nt: TGTGCCAGCAGCACTCCGGCAGGGCCCACTGAAGCTTTCTTT; cdr3_aa: CASSTPAGPTEAFF
j_call: TRBJ1-4; v_call: TRBV2; clone_size: NA; d_call: NA; cdr3_nt: TGTGCCAGCCGGCGAGGTTCTAATGAAAAACTGTTTTTT; cdr3_aa: CASRRGSNEKLFF
j_call: TRBJ1-2; v_call: TRBV6-1; clone_size: NA; d_call: TRBD1; cdr3_nt: TGTGCCAGCAGGTTAGACAGGGCCACTCACTATGGCTACACCTTC; cdr3_aa: CASRLDRATHYGYTF
j_call: TRBJ1-2; v_call: TRBV5-1; clone_size: NA; d_call: TRBD1; cdr3_nt: TGCGCCAGCAGTCTCCAGGGGGCTAGTTATCCCTACACCTTC; cdr3_aa: CASSLQGASYPYTF
j_call: TRBJ1-5; v_call: TRBV15; clone_size: NA; d_call: NA; cdr3_nt: TGTGCCACCGGACGCGGGGGGCCCCAGCATTTT; cdr3_aa: CATGRGGPQHF
j_call: TRBJ1-4; v_call: TRBV6-1; clone_size: once; d_call: TRBD1; cdr3_nt: TGTGCCAGCAGCGACAGGGAACTAAATGAAAAACTGTTTTTT; cdr3_aa: CASSDRELNEKLFF
j_call: TRBJ1-1; v_call: TRBV5-1; clone_size: NA; d_call: NA; cdr3_nt: TGCGCCAGCAGCCTCACCGGGACACTGAACACTGAAGCTTTCTTT; cdr3_aa: CASSLTGTLNTEAFF
j_call: TRBJ2-3; v_call: TRBV5-1; clone_size: NA; d_call: TRBD2; cdr3_nt: TGCGCCAGCCACCTAGCGGGATTCCCAGATACGCAGTATTTT; cdr3_aa: CASHLAGFPDTQYF
j_call: TRBJ1-5; v_call: TRBV5-1; clone_size: NA; d_call: TRBD1; cdr3_nt: TGCGCCAACTCGACAGGGGGCTCCAATCAGCCCCAGCATTTT; cdr3_aa: CANSTGGSNQPQHF
j_call: TRBJ1-2; v_call: TRBV27; clone_size: few; d_call: NA; cdr3_nt: TGTGCCAGCAGTTTCTCAACCATACTGGGGGGATATGGCTACACCTTC; cdr3_aa: CASSFSTILGGYGYTF
j_call: TRBJ2-7; v_call: TRBV7-8; clone_size: once; d_call: NA; cdr3_nt: TGTGCCAGCAGCCCAGGGACTGACGGGCAGTACTTC; cdr3_aa: CASSPGTDGQYF
j_call: TRBJ2-2; v_call: TRBV6-6; clone_size: NA; d_call: TRBD1; cdr3_nt: TGTGCCAGCAGTTACGGTCAGGGGGCTCCCGGGGAGCTGTTTTTT; cdr3_aa: CASSYGQGAPGELFF
j_call: TRBJ2-7; v_call: TRBV10-3; clone_size: few; d_call: NA; cdr3_nt: TGTGCCATCAGTGAGTCCGCCGGCGAGCAGTACTTC; cdr3_aa: CAISESAGEQYF
j_call: TRBJ1-2; v_call: TRBV7-8; clone_size: NA; d_call: NA; cdr3_nt: TGTGCCAGCAGCTTACCAGGGAACTATGGCTACACCTTC; cdr3_aa: CASSLPGNYGYTF
j_call: TRBJ1-2; v_call: TRBV4-3; clone_size: medium-sized; d_call: NA; cdr3_nt: TGCGCCAGCAGCCAAATAATGACAGCGATCGTCTATGGCTACACCTTC; cdr3_aa: CASSQIMTAIVYGYTF
j_call: TRBJ2-7; v_call: TRBV28; clone_size: NA; d_call: NA; cdr3_nt: TGTGCCAGCAGCCCGAGTCCAGACAGGTGGGAGCAGTACTTC; cdr3_aa: CASSPSPDRWEQYF
j_call: TRBJ2-1; v_call: TRBV27; clone_size: once; d_call: TRBD1; cdr3_nt: TGTGCCAGCAGTTTATGGGGGACAGGGGGTGGTGAGCAGTTCTTC; cdr3_aa: CASSLWGTGGGEQFF
j_call: TRBJ1-5; v_call: TRBV18; clone_size: once; d_call: NA; cdr3_nt: TGTGCCAGCTCACTCTCCAATCAGCCCCAGCATTTT; cdr3_aa: CASSLSNQPQHF
j_call: TRBJ2-1; v_call: TRBV7-9; clone_size: NA; d_call: NA; cdr3_nt: TGTGCCAGCAGCTTCCGGGGGTCGTCCGCCTACAATGAGCAGTTCTTC; cdr3_aa: CASSFRGSSAYNEQFF
j_call: TRBJ2-7; v_call: TRBV4-1; clone_size: NA; d_call: TRBD2; cdr3_nt: TGCGCCAGCAGCACTCCGGGACTAGCTAACTACGAGCAGTACTTC; cdr3_aa: CASSTPGLANYEQYF
j_call: TRBJ1-2; v_call: TRBV25-1; clone_size: NA; d_call: NA; cdr3_nt: TGTGCCAGCAGTGAGCGGGTTAACTATGGCTACACCTTC; cdr3_aa: CASSERVNYGYTF
j_call: TRBJ1-6; v_call: TRBV9; clone_size: NA; d_call: TRBD1; cdr3_nt: TGTGCCAGCAGCGTCGACAGGGGTGGCTCACCCCTCCACTTT; cdr3_aa: CASSVDRGGSPLHF
j_call: TRBJ2-7; v_call: TRBV2; clone_size: NA; d_call: NA; cdr3_nt: TGTGCCACCGCAGGATCACGTTCGAGCTCCTACGAGCAGTACTTC; cdr3_aa: CATAGSRSSSYEQYF
j_call: TRBJ2-1; v_call: TRBV10-3; clone_size: NA; d_call: TRBD2; cdr3_nt: TGTGCCATCAGTGAGTGGACTAGCGGGAGAATGTCCTACAATGAGCAGTTCTTC; cdr3_aa: CAISEWTSGRMSYNEQFF
j_call: TRBJ1-4; v_call: TRBV11-2; clone_size: NA; d_call: NA; cdr3_nt: TGTGCCAGCAGCTTGCGGGGGATTGGTGCAACTAATGAAAAACTGTTTTTT; cdr3_aa: CASSLRGIGATNEKLFF
j_call: TRBJ1-1; v_call: TRBV5-1; clone_size: few; d_call: NA; cdr3_nt: TGCGCCAGCAGCCCCGGACAACGAGGCGAAGCTTTCTTT; cdr3_aa: CASSPGQRGEAFF
j_call: TRBJ2-3; v_call: TRBV4-2; clone_size: once; d_call: NA; cdr3_nt: TGTGCCAGCAGCCAGCCGGGGGAAGATACGCAGTATTTT; cdr3_aa: CASSQPGEDTQYF
j_call: TRBJ1-1; v_call: TRBV29-1; clone_size: NA; d_call: NA; cdr3_nt: TGCAGCGTTGCACAGAAAGAGAACACTGAAGCTTTCTTT; cdr3_aa: CSVAQKENTEAFF
j_call: TRBJ1-2; v_call: TRBV10-2; clone_size: NA; d_call: TRBD1; cdr3_nt: TGCGCCAGCAGTGAGACAGGGGATGGTGGCTACACCTTC; cdr3_aa: CASSETGDGGYTF
j_call: TRBJ2-5; v_call: TRBV6-5; clone_size: few; d_call: NA; cdr3_nt: TGTGCCAGCAGTTACAGGCCAGGCACGCAAGAGACCCAGTACTTC; cdr3_aa: CASSYRPGTQETQYF
j_call: TRBJ1-4; v_call: TRBV7-9; clone_size: few; d_call: NA; cdr3_nt: TGTGCCAGCAGCTTAGGGAGGACGTGGAGAGAAAAACTGTTTTTT; cdr3_aa: CASSLGRTWREKLFF
j_call: TRBJ1-1; v_call: TRBV15; clone_size: NA; d_call: NA; cdr3_nt: TGTGCCACCAGCAGAGAAAGGGGAACTGAAGCTTTCTTT; cdr3_aa: CATSRERGTEAFF
j_call: TRBJ2-5; v_call: TRBV5-1; clone_size: NA; d_call: NA; cdr3_nt: TGCGCCAGCAGCTTGGGAGCGGCGCGGGAGACCCAGTACTTC; cdr3_aa: CASSLGAARETQYF
j_call: TRBJ2-7; v_call: TRBV10-2; clone_size: NA; d_call: NA; cdr3_nt: TGCGCCAGCAGTGACCCGACAGTTTCCAGGGAGCAGTACTTC; cdr3_aa: CASSDPTVSREQYF
j_call: TRBJ2-2; v_call: TRBV6-5; clone_size: few; d_call: NA; cdr3_nt: TGTGCCAGCAGGACCCAGGGGAACACCGGGGAGCTGTTTTTT; cdr3_aa: CASRTQGNTGELFF
j_call: TRBJ2-1; v_call: TRBV7-8; clone_size: NA; d_call: NA; cdr3_nt: TGTGCCAGCAGCTTTATTAGGGGCCAGGGGAGCGATGAGCAGTTCTTC; cdr3_aa: CASSFIRGQGSDEQFF